The 32 T cell receptor beta chains given below trace back to one sample, sequenced in a study of shared clonotypes between healthy human individuals. Repertoires were generated with immunoSEQ multiplex PCR, while TCRdb's copy carries only in-frame clones and drops some. The sample consists of some 500,000 clones, 95% to 97% of them appearing once. Sequencing was performed on naive CD4+ T cells sorted from blood. The subset is: CD45RA+ positively selected. The receptor source for this set is a woman aged 25 to 39 in good health.

This chain links TRBV5-1 with TRBJ2-7, with 7 positions matching TRBD1. The CDR3 contains 14 residues. V was pared by 3 bases and J by 3 bases, with 6 bases of the junction left unmatched. Per the germline V gene, CDR1 is SGHRS and CDR2 is YFSETQ. CDR3 in amino acids: CASSSLQGNYEQYF. The CDR3 coding sequence is TGCGCCAGCAGCTCGCTACAGGGGAACTACGAGCAGTACTTC.

The chain carries TRBV14 and TRBJ1-2; D not resolved. The CDR3 sequence is 13 residues long. From germline, CDR1 is SGHDN and CDR2 FVKESK. Between the trimmed V and J ends, which lost 0 bases and 4 bases, there was a span of 6 bases. DNA of the CDR3: TGTGCCAGCAGCCAAGAGGGGATCTATGGCTACACCTTC. Translating it yields CASSQEGIYGYTF.

This sequence joins TRBV4-2 and TRBJ2-5, with TRBD1 as a possible D gene (5 bases). Germline V gives CDR1 LGHNA, CDR2 YNFKEQ. V was clipped by 3 bases and J by 1 base, with 6 bases between them. The CDR3 totals 13 residues. CDR3 coding DNA: TGTGCCAGCAGCCAGGGGCGCCAAGAGACCCAGTACTTC. Protein: CASSQGRQETQYF.

The V call is TRBV18, the J call TRBJ2-2; 10 positions agree with TRBD1. Germline assignment: CDR1 KGHSH and CDR2 LQKENI. This CDR3 comprises 15 residues. V lost 4 bases to trimming and J lost 7 bases; unmatched junction nucleotides: 6. The chain's CDR3 is CASSRDRGSNGELFF. DNA of the CDR3: TGTGCCAGCTCACGGGACAGGGGATCGAACGGGGAGCTGTTTTTT.

This chain joins TRBV20-1 and TRBJ1-1; TRBD1 might be the D (6 bases). Trimming left V 5 bases short and J 7 bases short, with 11 bases between. This CDR3 spans 11 amino acids. Germline CDR1 is DFQATT and CDR2 is SNEGSKA (reference sequence). The CDR3: CSASDSREAFF. The CDR3 nucleotides read TGCAGTGCTTCGGACAGTCGTGAAGCTTTCTTT.

The genes are TRBV18 and TRBJ2-2, with D uncertain. The germline V gene has CDR1 KGHSH and CDR2 LQKENI. This CDR3 has 13 amino acids. Trimming left V 5 bases short and J 5 bases short, with 9 bases between. The CDR3 DNA follows: TGTGCCAGCTCATATGGGGAAACCGGGGAGCTGTTTTTT. Translation: CASSYGETGELFF.

The chain carries TRBV5-6 and TRBJ2-7; possibly TRBD1 for D (6 bases). The V and J ends lost 0 bases and 0 bases respectively, with 10 bases between them. The CDR3 has 15 amino acids. The germline V gene encodes CDR1 SGHDT and CDR2 YYEEEE. CDR3 bases: TGTGCCAGCAGCTTGGTTCCGGACAGCTCCTACGAGCAGTACTTC. Amino acids: CASSLVPDSSYEQYF. Using reference TRBV5-6 and TRBJ2-7 for the parts outside the CDR3, the full variable domain is DAGVTQSPTHLIKTRGQQVTLRCSPKSGHDTVSWYQQALGQGPQFIFQYYEEEERQRGNFPDRFSGHQFPNYSSELNVNALLLGDSALYLCASSLVPDSSYEQYFGPGTRLTVT.

V is TRBV20-1 and J is TRBJ2-1; D unclear. Deletions cut 3 bases from V and 10 bases from J, with 10 bases between. Germline V gene data show CDR1 as DFQATT and CDR2 as SNEGSKA (reference sequence). This CDR3 has 11 residues. The CDR3 nucleotides are TGCAGTGCTAGGGACGAGCTGGAGCAGTTCTTC. This codes for CSARDELEQFF.

The chain links TRBV5-1 to TRBJ2-5; 8 nucleotides match TRBD2. The CDR3 length is 15 residues. The ends lost 0 bases at V and 5 bases at J; junction bases unmatched: 6. CDR1 and CDR2 from the germline V gene are SGHRS and YFSETQ. CDR3 sequence (DNA): TGCGCCAGCAGCTTGGAGGGACTAGTGGGGGAGACCCAGTACTTC. Translation gives CASSLEGLVGETQYF.

The chain recombines TRBV5-1 with TRBJ1-1; TRBD1 agrees at 12 bases. Looked up from germline, CDR1 is SGHRS and CDR2 is YFSETQ. V lost 0 bases to trimming and J lost 1 base; unmatched junction nucleotides: 1. The CDR3 is made up of 16 amino acids. CDR3 region: CASSLGDRGRNTEAFF. CDR3 sequence (DNA): TGCGCCAGCAGCTTGGGGGACAGGGGGCGGAACACTGAAGCTTTCTTT.

The J gene is TRBJ2-5, the V gene TRBV18; 8 nucleotides agree with TRBD2. TRBJ2-7 matches the DNA end more closely, so the J call is doubtful. Germline-derived CDR1 and CDR2 are KGHSH and LQKENI. There are 16 residues in the CDR3. The CDR3, as DNA: TGTGCCAGCTCACCACCGGGTCGGGAGGGTTCATACGAGCAGTACTTC. Protein: CASSPPGREGSYEQYF.

The chain joins TRBV28 to TRBJ1-5; D gene unclear. The CDR3 has 17 residues. Deletions cut 3 bases from V and 1 base from J, with 16 bases between. Germline assignment: CDR1 MDHEN and CDR2 SYDVKM. This CDR3 reads CASSFIPIGPSNQPQHF. For the CDR3, the DNA is TGTGCCAGCAGTTTCATACCAATAGGGCCGAGCAATCAGCCCCAGCATTTT.

The genes are TRBV12-5 and TRBJ2-1, with 13 bases that match TRBD2. The germline CDR1 and CDR2 sequences are LGHNT and FRNRAP. The V gene end was trimmed by 3 bases and the J gene end by 4 bases; junction bases not matched to a gene: 6. CDR3 length equals 17 residues. The CDR3 region is CASGFFRTSGSYNEQFF. The CDR3, as DNA: TGTGCTAGTGGTTTCTTTAGGACTAGCGGGAGTTACAATGAGCAGTTCTTC.

This chain uses TRBV6-5 with TRBJ1-1; TRBD1 agrees at 7 bases. The V gene's germline CDR1 is MNHEY and CDR2 SVGAGI. The V segment lost 6 bases and the J segment 3 bases; nucleotides outside the gene matches: 7. The CDR3 sequence is 14 residues long. The CDR3 protein is CASSQQGRHTEAFF. The CDR3 DNA sequence: TGTGCCAGCAGCCAACAGGGGAGGCACACTGAAGCTTTCTTT.

The chain recombines TRBV28 with TRBJ2-3, with a possible D match to TRBD2 (7 bases). This CDR3 has 17 residues. Trimming pared 4 bases from V and 8 bases from J, leaving 25 bases between. Germline assignment: CDR1 MDHEN and CDR2 SYDVKM. The CDR3 nucleotides are TGTGCCAGCAGTTCCCCCCTCATGGGAGGGGGTTTGGGTACGCAGTATTTT. Its protein is CASSSPLMGGGLGTQYF.

J is TRBJ1-4 and V is TRBV28; D call uncertain. Per germline, CDR1 MDHEN and CDR2 SYDVKM. This CDR3 spans 15 amino acids. Between the trimmed V and J ends, which lost 8 bases and 0 bases, there was a span of 13 bases. The CDR3 nucleotides read TGTGCCAGCCGAACCGGGTCAGCAACTAATGAAAAACTGTTTTTT. The encoded protein is CASRTGSATNEKLFF.

This sequence joins TRBV18 and TRBJ1-4, with D possibly matching TRBD1 (5 bases). The CDR3 runs 14 residues. The germline V gene encodes CDR1 KGHSH and CDR2 LQKENI. The ends were cut back, 2 bases at V and 8 bases at J, with 12 bases in the middle. The CDR3 coding sequence is TGTGCCAGCTCACCAACGCCGGGGGACGAAAAACTGTTTTTT. Its translation: CASSPTPGDEKLFF.

The rearrangement uses TRBV2 and TRBJ1-4, with D perhaps matching TRBD1 (6 bases). In germline, CDR1 is SNHLY, CDR2 FYNNEI. V was trimmed by 4 bases and J by 8 bases, leaving 14 bases between them. This CDR3 contains 14 residues. The CDR3 loop is CASSGGLEGEKLFF. The CDR3 DNA follows: TGTGCCAGCAGTGGGGGGCTAGAGGGGGAAAAACTGTTTTTT. Together with reference TRBV2 and TRBJ1-4, the CDR3 gives the full variable domain: EPEVTQTPSHQVTQMGQEVILRCVPISNHLYFYWYRQILGQKVEFLVSFYNNEISEKSEIFDDQFSVERPDGSNFTLKIRSTKLEDSAMYFCASSGGLEGEKLFFGSGTQLSVL.

The chain couples TRBV7-9 to TRBJ2-5; the match to TRBD2 covers 7 bases. J was trimmed by 4 bases and V by 3 bases; bases with no gene match: 2. CDR1 is SEHNR, CDR2 FQNEAQ, per germline (reference sequence). This CDR3 region has 13 residues. The CDR3 here is CASSLGGTETQYF. In nucleotides, the CDR3 is TGTGCCAGCAGCTTGGGAGGGACAGAGACCCAGTACTTC.

The genes are TRBV30 and TRBJ2-5, with 7 positions matching TRBD2. Trimming removed 2 bases from V and 12 bases from J; junction bases left unmatched: 9. CDR3 size: 12 residues. Germline V CDR1 and CDR2: GTSNPN, SVGIG (reference sequence). CDR3 in amino acids: CAWSILGGREYF. In DNA, the CDR3 is TGTGCCTGGAGTATCCTTGGGGGGAGGGAGTACTTC.

The gene calls are TRBV7-8 and TRBJ2-7; no clear D. The ends were cut back, 2 bases at V and 0 bases at J, with 14 bases in the middle. CDR3 length equals 16 residues. Germline-derived CDR1 and CDR2 are SGHVS and FQNEAQ. As DNA, the CDR3 is TGTGCCAGCAGCTTATCGTTGGGCGGCAGCTCCTACGAGCAGTACTTC. Amino acid sequence: CASSLSLGGSSYEQYF.

The V call is TRBV7-2, the J call TRBJ1-3; no clear D gene. This CDR3 spans 13 amino acids. Germline CDR1 and CDR2: SGHTA and FQGNSA. V lost 4 bases, J lost 8 bases, and 12 bases lay in between. The CDR3 spells CASSSGSRHTIYF. In nucleotides, the CDR3 is TGTGCCAGCAGCTCCGGTTCCAGGCACACCATATATTTT.

The rearrangement joins TRBV5-1 to TRBJ2-7; D perhaps matches TRBD2 (5 bases). This CDR3 has 14 amino acids. V lost 2 bases, J lost 1 base, and 10 bases lay in between. CDR1 and CDR2 (germline): SGHRS, YFSETQ. Here the CDR3 reads CASSFQDLSYEQYF. CDR3 coding DNA: TGCGCCAGCAGCTTCCAGGACTTGTCCTACGAGCAGTACTTC.

This clone came up once. The chain combines TRBV28 with TRBJ2-5, with no clear D. The J call is doubtful: the DNA matches TRBJ2-7 better. Germline V gene lookup returns CDR1 MDHEN and CDR2 SYDVKM. The CDR3 extends over 14 amino acids. The CDR3 here is CASRPPDTSYEQYF. The CDR3 coding sequence is TGTGCCAGCAGACCCCCAGACACCTCCTACGAGCAGTACTTC.

The chain joins TRBV5-1 to TRBJ2-5; TRBD2 matches at 9 bases. The J call is in doubt because the DNA end fits TRBJ2-7 better. Germline V gene data show CDR1 as SGHRS and CDR2 as YFSETQ. This CDR3 has 15 amino acids. The CDR3 region has the DNA TGCGCCAGCAGCTTGGTTTCTAGCGGGAACTACGAGCAGTACTTC. This codes for CASSLVSSGNYEQYF.

The chain joins TRBV7-6 to TRBJ2-3; no definite D call. Trimming took 2 bases from V and 0 from J, leaving 9 bases between them. The germline gives CDR1 SGHVS, CDR2 FNYEAQ. This CDR3 spans 15 amino acids. CDR3 coding DNA: TGTGCCAGCAGCTTACTGGACCTTAGCACAGATACGCAGTATTTT. It translates to CASSLLDLSTDTQYF.

The chain has TRBV6-5 and TRBJ2-7; 8 bases agree with TRBD2. The CDR3 loop spans 14 amino acids. Germline trimming cut 6 bases from V and 3 bases from J; bases unmatched to any gene: 7. Germline V gene lookup returns CDR1 MNHEY and CDR2 SVGAGI. This chain's CDR3 is CASSSVSGDYEQYF. The CDR3 region has the DNA TGTGCCAGCAGCTCCGTTAGCGGGGACTACGAGCAGTACTTC.

The chain carries TRBV7-7 and TRBJ2-2; D is possibly TRBD2 (6 bases). Per the germline V gene, CDR1 is SSHAT and CDR2 is FNYEAQ (reference sequence). Deletions cut 5 bases from V and 8 bases from J, with 12 bases between. This CDR3 spans 13 amino acids. DNA of the CDR3: TGTGCCAGCAGCGTTGTTAGCGGTGGGGAGCTGTTTTTT. Translated: CASSVVSGGELFF.

This chain uses TRBV28 with TRBJ1-2; D not certain. The CDR3 consists of 11 residues. The V end was cut by 7 bases, the J end by 8 bases, with 11 bases between. Germline V gives CDR1 MDHEN, CDR2 SYDVKM. The CDR3 spells CASTVNGGYTF. The DNA for the CDR3 is TGTGCCAGCACCGTTAACGGGGGCTACACCTTC.

The chain has TRBV10-1 and TRBJ2-1; TRBD1 matches at 8 bases. This CDR3 spans 17 amino acids. Germline lookup yields CDR1 WNHNN and CDR2 SYGVQD (reference sequence). V gave up 4 bases and J gave up 12 bases; unmatched junction bases: 20. The CDR3 is CASSVTRGPESPRSQFF. CDR3 DNA: TGCGCCAGCAGTGTGACCAGGGGGCCTGAGTCTCCACGCTCGCAGTTCTTC.

This clone appeared once. The J gene is TRBJ2-7, the V gene TRBV4-2, with 7 bases fitting TRBD2. The trim removed 5 bases at V and 3 bases at J, leaving 10 bases unmatched. Germline V lookup: CDR1 LGHNA, CDR2 YNFKEQ. The CDR3 sequence is 15 residues long. The CDR3 coding sequence is TGTGCCAGCAGCTCTCACCCCGGGACTAACTACGAGCAGTACTTC. Its translation is CASSSHPGTNYEQYF.

The V call is TRBV6-5, the J call TRBJ2-5; 7 bases align to TRBD1. Matching the DNA end better, TRBJ2-7 makes the J call doubtful. Germline V gene data show CDR1 as MNHEY and CDR2 as SVGAGI. The CDR3 loop spans 14 amino acids. The CDR3 sequence: CASSYLTGTYEQYF. DNA for the CDR3: TGTGCCAGCAGTTACCTGACAGGGACCTACGAGCAGTACTTC.